Following are 10 T cell receptor beta chains from one sample sequenced in a study of T cells expressing NK-cell markers. Reprocessing the 5' RACE reads, TCRdb reports a single entry for every CDR3 protein and omits DNA. This sample contains over 350,000 distinct CDR3 sequences. Sequencing was performed on blood T cells: a sorted CD56 or NKG2C T cell subset, CD4+ or CD8+ T cells, or bulk PBMC T cells (not recorded which). The receptors derive from a woman between 45 and 60 years old in good health.

V gene TRBV29-1 combines with J gene TRBJ1-2. In germline, CDR1 is SQVTM, CDR2 ANQGSEA. This CDR3 is 14 amino acids long. CDR3 sequence reads: CSVEFRSPNYGYTF.

This chain links TRBV20-1 with TRBJ2-3; the TCRdb D gene call, TRBD2, has no DNA to confirm it. CDR1 and CDR2 from the germline V gene are DFQATT and SNEGSKA (reference sequence). CDR3 length equals 15 residues. The CDR3 loop is CSARFAWRAPDTQYF.

The chain uses TRBV27 and TRBJ1-6. CDR1 and CDR2 (germline): MNHEY, SMNVEV (reference sequence). The CDR3 consists of 13 residues. CDR3 amino acids: CASASSGDSPLHF.

This chain uses TRBV3-1 with TRBJ2-5; absent DNA, TCRdb's TRBD2 call cannot be checked. Germline loops: CDR1 LGHDT, CDR2 YNNKEL (reference sequence). This CDR3 has 16 residues. The CDR3 spells CASSQGLAGGTETQYF.

The chain is built from TRBV10-3 and TRBJ1-1; as DNA is missing, the TRBD1 call by TCRdb cannot be tested. Germline CDR1 is ENHRY and CDR2 is SYGVKD. The CDR3 loop spans 16 amino acids. The CDR3 reads CAIRSGPGERDPEAFF.

The chain links TRBV5-1 to TRBJ2-3; TCRdb's D call, TRBD2, is unchecked because there is no DNA. CDR3 length: 14 amino acids. CDR1 and CDR2 from the germline V gene are SGHRS and YFSETQ. The CDR3 protein is CASSPTSVTDTQYF.

The J gene is TRBJ2-7, the V gene TRBV27; TCRdb's D call of TRBD1 is untestable without DNA. CDR3 length equals 15 residues. Germline CDR1 and CDR2: MNHEY and SMNVEV (reference sequence). CDR3 residues: CASSFVGQPVYEQYF.

This chain joins TRBV11-2 and TRBJ2-1; TCRdb indicates TRBD1, and absent DNA this call remains unverified. The CDR3 contains 20 residues. The V gene's germline CDR1 is SGHAT and CDR2 FQNNGV. The CDR3 is CASSFPLSSPTGVSYNEQFF.

The V and J genes are TRBV4-2 and TRBJ1-1. The CDR3 is 15 amino acids. Germline-derived CDR1 and CDR2 are LGHNA and YNFKEQ. The CDR3 here is CASSHTGGYNTEAFF.

The genes are TRBV6-5 and TRBJ1-4; the D call from TCRdb, TRBD1, cannot be confirmed without DNA. Germline V gene sequence: CDR1 MNHEY, CDR2 SVGAGI. This CDR3 is 14 amino acids long. CDR3: CASSYGRGREKLFF.